Below are 26 T cell receptor beta chains sequenced from a single sample in a study of blood T cell repertoires in COVID-19. The protocol was immunoSEQ multiplex PCR, while the TCRdb copy is restricted to in-frame clones and leaves out a portion. The data hold about 170,000 clones, with about 91% observed a single time. Material: PBMCs or T cells enriched from blood (not recorded which). The receptors were sampled from a woman under 30 who had recovered from COVID-19.

The chain has TRBV2 and TRBJ2-3; possibly TRBD2 for D (5 bases). V was trimmed by 8 bases and J by 0 bases, leaving 9 bases between them. The CDR3 extends over 13 amino acids. The V gene's germline CDR1 is SNHLY and CDR2 FYNNEI. CDR3 coding DNA: TGTGCCAGCGAGGGCAGTAGCACAGATACGCAGTATTTT. Encoded protein: CASEGSSTDTQYF.

The J gene is TRBJ2-1, the V gene TRBV29-1, with 8 bases lining up with TRBD2. CDR3 length: 15 amino acids. The V segment lost 3 bases and the J segment 3 bases; nucleotides outside the gene matches: 7. In germline, CDR1 is SQVTM, CDR2 ANQGSEA. The CDR3 DNA sequence: TGCAGCGTTGAGGGGGGACTAGGATTCTACAATGAGCAGTTCTTC. Translated: CSVEGGLGFYNEQFF.

The rearrangement links TRBV6-5 to TRBJ2-1, with TRBD2 matching over 12 bases. Germline loops: CDR1 MNHEY, CDR2 SVGAGI. This CDR3 comprises 16 residues. The ends lost 3 bases at V and 8 bases at J; junction bases unmatched: 8. CDR3 coding DNA: TGTGCCAGCAGTTATCTAGCGGGAGGGCCTGGGCATGAGCAGTTCTTC. Its translation: CASSYLAGGPGHEQFF.

The chain uses TRBV27 and TRBJ2-1, with 9 bases lining up with TRBD1. V was pared by 8 bases and J by 6 bases, with 14 bases of the junction left unmatched. Germline V CDR1 and CDR2: MNHEY, SMNVEV (reference sequence). The CDR3 is made up of 16 amino acids. Here the CDR3 reads CASAVTGGRLVNEQFF. The CDR3 bases are TGTGCCAGCGCCGTTACAGGGGGCCGTTTGGTCAATGAGCAGTTCTTC.

V is TRBV19 and J is TRBJ1-5; possibly TRBD1 for D (5 bases). Trimming pared 7 bases from V and 2 bases from J, leaving 18 bases between. This CDR3 region has 16 residues. Germline assignment: CDR1 LNHDA and CDR2 SQIVND (reference sequence). This chain's CDR3 is CASTMRGSRGNQPQHF. The CDR3 coding sequence is TGTGCCAGTACCATGCGGGGGTCTCGGGGCAATCAGCCCCAGCATTTT.

The gene calls are TRBV18 and TRBJ2-2; D ambiguous. Looked up from germline, CDR1 is KGHSH and CDR2 is LQKENI. Trimming shortened V by 3 bases and J by 4 bases, and 15 bases separated the two germline ends. The CDR3 runs to 16 residues. CDR3 DNA: TGTGCCAGCTCACCTCAGAGGCCTAGACCCACCGGGGAGCTGTTTTTT. Translating gives CASSPQRPRPTGELFF.

This chain connects TRBV7-6 to TRBJ2-6, with D perhaps matching TRBD1 (5 bases). From germline, CDR1 is SGHVS and CDR2 FNYEAQ. Trimming removed 2 bases from V and 0 bases from J, with 17 bases in between. The CDR3 sequence is 19 residues long. CDR3 sequence reads: CASSLTSMAGISGANVLTF. Written as DNA, the CDR3 is TGTGCCAGCAGCTTAACGTCGATGGCAGGGATCTCTGGGGCCAACGTCCTGACTTTC.

The CDR3: CASSLASLRGYTF. In DNA, the CDR3 is TGCGCCAGCAGCTTGGCCTCTCTACGGGGCTACACCTTC. The chain recombines TRBV5-1 with TRBJ1-2; the D is unclear. Germline values: CDR1 SGHRS, CDR2 YFSETQ. V gave up 0 bases and J gave up 8 bases, with 11 bases separating them. CDR3 length: 13 residues.

This clone was picked up one time. V gene TRBV13 combines with J gene TRBJ2-3; 8 nucleotides match TRBD2. Trimming at V came to 2 bases and at J to 3 bases, leaving 10 bases not matched to a gene. The CDR3 spans 17 residues. From germline, CDR1 is PRHDT and CDR2 FYEKMQ (reference sequence). As DNA, the CDR3 is TGTGCCAGCAGCTTATCCCCAGCGGGAGACGGTACAGATACGCAGTATTTT. It is translated as CASSLSPAGDGTDTQYF.

The V call is TRBV5-1, the J call TRBJ1-4; unclear D gene. The CDR3 runs to 15 residues. Germline V gives CDR1 SGHRS, CDR2 YFSETQ. Trimming took 1 base from V and 5 from J, leaving 12 bases between them. This CDR3 reads CASSLSPGGNEKLFF. The CDR3 DNA is TGCGCCAGCAGCTTGAGTCCCGGAGGGAATGAAAAACTGTTTTTT.

V is TRBV12-5 and J is TRBJ2-5; D ambiguous. V lost 0 bases to trimming and J lost 5 bases, with 4 bases between them. Germline CDR1 is LGHNT and CDR2 is FRNRAP. The CDR3 contains 12 residues. The CDR3 nucleotides are TGTGCTAGTGGTTTGGTACTGGAGACCCAGTACTTC. This translates into CASGLVLETQYF.

This sequence joins TRBV9 and TRBJ2-5; D may be TRBD2 (5 bases). This CDR3 has 14 amino acids. The V gene's germline CDR1 is SGDLS and CDR2 YYNGEE. V dropped 3 bases and J dropped 4 bases, with 13 bases sitting between them. The CDR3 coding sequence is TGTGCCAGCAGCGCCCGAGGACTTGGAGAGACCCAGTACTTC. This sequence encodes CASSARGLGETQYF.

The CDR3 region has the DNA TGTGCCACCGGGGGACAGGGGAACTACAATGAGCAGTTCTTC. It encodes CATGGQGNYNEQFF. V usage is TRBV15 and J usage is TRBJ2-1; 10 nucleotides match TRBD1. The germline V gene has CDR1 LNHNV and CDR2 YYDKDF (reference sequence). V shed 8 bases and J 3 bases; nucleotides not matched to a gene: 4. The CDR3 covers 14 residues.

This sequence joins TRBV11-2 and TRBJ2-1; TRBD2 agrees at 8 bases. Looked up from germline, CDR1 is SGHAT and CDR2 is FQNNGV. Losses at the gene ends were 0 bases for V and 2 bases for J; bases not matched to a gene: 6. The CDR3 sequence is 17 residues long. CDR3 nucleotides: TGTGCCAGCAGCTTAGATCTTGCGGGAGGTACCTACAATGAGCAGTTCTTC. As protein: CASSLDLAGGTYNEQFF.

This chain links TRBV27 with TRBJ2-7; perhaps TRBD1 as D (5 bases). The CDR3 runs to 12 residues. Germline V gives CDR1 MNHEY, CDR2 SMNVEV (reference sequence). Trimming removed 6 bases at V and 7 bases at J, with 13 bases between. CDR3 sequence reads: CASSLVRGEQYF. The DNA for the CDR3 is TGTGCCAGCAGCCTTGTAAGGGGTGAGCAGTACTTC.

The chain combines TRBV4-1 with TRBJ2-4, with 9 bases fitting TRBD1. The junction had 13 bases not matched to a gene; V was cut back by 4 bases and J by 9 bases. This CDR3 spans 16 amino acids. The V gene's germline CDR1 is MGHRA and CDR2 YSYEKL. The CDR3 spells CASSRGRDRERGIQYF. The CDR3 nucleotides are TGCGCCAGCAGCCGAGGACGGGACAGGGAACGGGGCATTCAGTACTTC.

The rearrangement links TRBV5-1 to TRBJ1-2; 9 bases map to TRBD1. This CDR3 is built from 15 residues. The ends lost 4 bases at V and 7 bases at J; junction bases unmatched: 11. Germline V gene lookup returns CDR1 SGHRS and CDR2 YFSETQ. The CDR3 bases are TGCGCCAGCAGCCAGAGCCCGGGACAGGGAATTGGCTACACCTTC. Translating it yields CASSQSPGQGIGYTF.

This clone has just one count. The V call is TRBV7-9, the J call TRBJ1-3; D might be TRBD1 (5 bases). Trimming removed 5 bases from V and 6 bases from J, with 11 bases in between. The CDR3 has 13 residues. Germline loops: CDR1 SEHNR, CDR2 FQNEAQ (reference sequence). CDR3 region: CASSLTGLNTIYF. CDR3 bases: TGTGCCAGCAGCCTAACAGGATTAAACACCATATATTTT.

The rearrangement joins TRBV6-5 to TRBJ2-3; D gene uncertain. V was pared by 7 bases and J by 2 bases, with 10 bases between. Germline-derived CDR1 and CDR2 are MNHEY and SVGAGI. This CDR3 contains 13 residues. CDR3 residues: CASIPGFTDTQYF. The CDR3 DNA sequence: TGTGCCAGCATCCCAGGATTCACAGATACGCAGTATTTT.

The chain joins TRBV27 to TRBJ1-1; D remains unclear. V lost 0 bases and J 1 base, leaving 6 bases between the germline ends. The CDR3 contains 14 residues. CDR1 is MNHEY and CDR2 is SMNVEV in the germline V gene (reference sequence). In DNA, the CDR3 is TGTGCCAGCAGTTTATCTTTCGGGAACACTGAAGCTTTCTTT. Its translation is CASSLSFGNTEAFF.

V is TRBV6-4 and J is TRBJ2-1; tentative D call: TRBD2 (5 bases). The CDR3 totals 14 residues. Trimming stripped 0 bases from V and 14 bases from J, with 17 bases between. The V gene's germline CDR1 is MRHNA and CDR2 SNTAGT. CDR3 DNA sequence: TGTGCCAGCAGTGACTCCAGTACGTGGGGAGAGAAGTTCTTC. As protein: CASSDSSTWGEKFF.

The genes are TRBV6-5 and TRBJ2-3; 8 bases match TRBD2. The CDR3 covers 15 residues. Germline V gene sequence: CDR1 MNHEY, CDR2 SVGAGI. V shed 2 bases and J 4 bases; nucleotides not matched to a gene: 5. The CDR3 loop reads CASSYREGQADTQYF. The CDR3 bases are TGTGCCAGCAGTTACCGGGAGGGCCAAGCAGATACGCAGTATTTT.

This chain joins TRBV10-3 and TRBJ1-3; tentatively, D is TRBD1 (5 bases). Looked up from germline, CDR1 is ENHRY and CDR2 is SYGVKD. The V and J ends lost 5 bases and 0 bases respectively, with 11 bases between them. The CDR3 runs to 15 residues. The CDR3 DNA reads as TGTGCCATCAGTTCGGGACTGAGCTCTGGAAACACCATATATTTT. Its translation: CAISSGLSSGNTIYF.

J is TRBJ2-7 and V is TRBV28, with 7 nucleotides matching TRBD1. Per the germline V gene, CDR1 is MDHEN and CDR2 is SYDVKM. The CDR3 runs 14 residues. The V and J ends lost 7 bases and 3 bases, in that order; junction bases with no gene match: 9. CDR3 loop: CASNADRVIYEQYF. The CDR3 DNA follows: TGTGCCAGCAACGCCGACAGGGTCATCTACGAGCAGTACTTC.

Here the CDR3 DNA reads TGTGCCAGCAGCTTAGTCCAGCGGGAGATGAGGGAGCAGTTCTTC. It encodes CASSLVQREMREQFF. This chain uses TRBV7-9 with TRBJ2-1; 8 bases agree with TRBD2. The germline V gene encodes CDR1 SEHNR and CDR2 FQNEAQ (reference sequence). CDR3 size: 15 residues. V shed 1 base and J 10 bases; nucleotides not matched to a gene: 9.

V gene TRBV2 combines with J gene TRBJ2-2; 8 positions match TRBD2. Germline values: CDR1 SNHLY, CDR2 FYNNEI. Trimming took 0 bases from V and 6 from J; bases not matched to a gene: 6. CDR3 length: 16 amino acids. DNA for the CDR3: TGTGCCAGCAGTGAAGCGATACTAGCGGAAGCCGGGGAGCTGTTTTTT. Protein product: CASSEAILAEAGELFF.